Shown below are 3 T cell receptor beta chains from a single sample sequenced in a study of cytomegalovirus exposure and HLA in healthy donors (dated by TCRdb to between 2016 and 2019). Library construction relied on the immunoSEQ multiplex PCR assay. For the multiplex PCR, a mixture combining 60 forward primers for TCR Vbeta segments and 13 reverse primers for TCR Jbeta segments was used. TCRdb carries this immuneACCESS record with in-frame sequences only. Its versions omit some clonotypes, under half of them owing to an unresolved V gene in the studies checked, with the rest unexplained. The data table for this sample lists over 60,000 clones. Around 7.2% of the sample lies in the top ten. The source material was PBMCs. Receptor source: a female donor in good health and CMV-seropositive.

The rearrangement joins TRBV7-9 to TRBJ1-2; TRBD1 agrees at 9 bases. Germline trimming cut 0 bases from V and 5 bases from J; bases unmatched to any gene: 7. CDR3 length: 16 residues. Germline V gene sequence: CDR1 SEHNR, CDR2 FQNEAQ (reference sequence). The CDR3 DNA reads TGTGCCAGCAGCTTAGCTACCGCCGGGACAGGGTATGGCTACACCTTC. Translated: CASSLATAGTGYGYTF.

The chain combines TRBV18 with TRBJ1-5; TRBD1 matches at 8 bases. Germline CDR1 and CDR2: KGHSH and LQKENI. Trimming took 6 bases from V and 7 from J; bases not matched to a gene: 2. The CDR3 extends over 12 amino acids. The DNA of the CDR3 is TGTGCCAGCTCGTCAGGGGGCCAGCCCCAGCATTTT. Protein product: CASSSGGQPQHF.

The chain uses TRBV5-1 and TRBJ1-2; D remains unclear. V shed 4 bases and J shed 1 base, with 11 bases lying between them. The V gene's germline CDR1 is SGHRS and CDR2 YFSETQ. This CDR3 region has 14 residues. The CDR3 sequence is CASSREGSNYGYTF. The CDR3 DNA sequence: TGCGCCAGCAGCCGAGAAGGGAGTAACTATGGCTACACCTTC.